This TCR beta chain originates from a study of cytomegalovirus exposure and HLA in healthy donors. Study in general: The 120 or so validation repertoires used a platform that matched the one used for the approximately 620 first-cohort repertoires, as a later analysis reported. Whole-study results and caveats: Some 150 TCR beta chains were listed as cytomegalovirus-associated. Among TCR sequences, most were rare, though some public TCRs appeared in many donors. Clusters of TCRs from the first cohort tended to co-occur in the approximately 120 validation repertoires (as a later analysis found).

About this clone itself: The target antigen is unknown.

The repertoire was sequenced with immunoSEQ multiplex PCR; TCRdb's copy has only in-frame clones and lacks some. There are about 57,000 clones in the sample; more than 85% occur only once, and about 5.8% lies in the top ten. The origin of this receptor is a woman between 18 and 29 years old in good health and CMV-seronegative. The material sequenced was PBMCs.

This CDR3 is CASGDESGRGMRGYTF. CDR3 DNA: TGTGCCTCGGGTGACGAGTCCGGAAGGGGGATGCGGGGCTACACCTTC. This sequence joins TRBV30 and TRBJ1-2, with D perhaps matching TRBD1 (6 bases). The germline CDR1 and CDR2 sequences are GTSNPN and SVGIG (reference sequence). The V and J ends lost 7 bases and 8 bases respectively, with 29 bases between them. The CDR3 covers 16 residues.